These T cell receptor beta chains were read from a single sample in a study of blood T cell repertoires in COVID-19. Profiling relied on immunoSEQ multiplex PCR, and the TCRdb table lists in-frame clones only, not all of them. Here the sample spans roughly 23,000 clones, 80% to 95% being singletons. Sequenced input: peripheral blood. The receptors come from a woman in her seventies with active COVID-19. The CDR3 runs from the conserved cysteine through the conserved F or W.

TRBV28,TRBJ1-6,CASSPPQGSSPLHF
TRBV18,TRBJ2-1,CASSPNNYNEQFF
TRBV6-5,TRBJ2-7,CASKWREAAGDEQYF
TRBV18,TRBJ1-5,CASSPGSGRDQPQHF
TRBV19,TRBJ1-5,CASSTTGLSSNQPQHF
TRBV7-8,TRBJ1-4,CASSPREDRSNEKLFF
TRBV28,TRBJ2-7,CASSMADGQGQSF
TRBV19,TRBJ2-6,CASQFSGANVLTF
TRBV19,TRBJ2-4,CASNGRGGAKNIQYF
TRBV18,TRBJ2-7,CASSPDRDEQYF
TRBV28,TRBJ2-5,CASSPDSPNKTQYF
TRBV5-1,TRBJ2-1,CASSLRQTSYNEQFF
TRBV11-2,TRBJ2-1,CASSLGLAGIVSSYNEQFF
TRBV27,TRBJ1-1,CATSPGGRLNTEAFF
TRBV24-1,TRBJ1-2,CATSDPRPGQYGYGYTF
TRBV18,TRBJ1-5,CASSPDRAGQPQHF
TRBV6-6,TRBJ2-7,CASISRAGGNYEQYF
TRBV29-1,TRBJ1-5,CSVEDGTGGSGNQPQHF